One sample yielded the 23 T cell receptor beta chains listed below, sequenced in a study of identical twins. TCRdb reanalysed the 5' RACE reads using MiXCR and keeps one entry per CDR3 protein. The sample includes 500,000 to 600,000 distinct CDR3 sequences, approximately 22% of them seen just once. These sequences were also reported in another study, on T cells expressing NK-cell markers.

The sample taken for sequencing was CD4+ T cells sorted from blood. The receptor set was obtained from a woman aged 18-29 years in good health.

This clonotype was seen a single time. The chain carries TRBV5-1 and TRBJ2-2; possibly TRBD2 for D (6 bases). The CDR3 extends over 16 amino acids. Germline V gives CDR1 SGHRS, CDR2 YFSETQ. Trimming stripped 4 bases from V and 4 bases from J, with 17 bases between. The CDR3 reads CASSSLAGLGTGELFF. CDR3 DNA sequence: TGCGCCAGCAGCAGCCTGGCGGGGCTGGGCACCGGGGAGCTGTTTTTT.

This clonotype occurred a few times. The J gene is TRBJ2-1, the V gene TRBV5-6, with D perhaps matching TRBD1 (6 bases). V lost 4 bases and J lost 4, with 15 bases in between. Germline-derived CDR1 and CDR2 are SGHDT and YYEEEE. The CDR3 is 15 residues long. The CDR3 here is CASSLPEQGYNEQFF. The CDR3 DNA reads as TGTGCCAGCAGCCTGCCGGAGCAGGGGTACAATGAGCAGTTCTTC.

This sequence joins TRBV10-3 and TRBJ2-3; 9 nucleotides match TRBD2. The germline V gene encodes CDR1 ENHRY and CDR2 SYGVKD. CDR3 length equals 17 residues. V gave up 0 bases and J gave up 2 bases; unmatched junction bases: 6. The CDR3 nucleotides read TGTGCCATCAGTGAGTCAGCCAGCGGGGGGTTCACAGATACGCAGTATTTT. As protein: CAISESASGGFTDTQYF.

This chain uses TRBV7-3 with TRBJ2-3; D ambiguous. Trimming stripped 4 bases from V and 4 bases from J, with 12 bases between. This CDR3 comprises 14 residues. Per germline, CDR1 SGHTA and CDR2 FQGTGA. The CDR3 nucleotides are TGTGCCAGCAGCTCTGTAAACCCCCCAGATACGCAGTATTTT. Translated: CASSSVNPPDTQYF.

The V gene is TRBV14, the J gene TRBJ2-7, with TRBD1 matching over 7 bases. The CDR3 sequence is 15 residues long. Unmatched junction bases numbered 4, after V lost 1 base and J lost 1 base. Germline V CDR1 and CDR2: SGHDN, FVKESK. The CDR3 here is CASSQGHRGSYEQYF. The CDR3 DNA reads TGTGCCAGCAGCCAAGGCCACAGGGGTTCCTACGAGCAGTACTTC. Full variable domain (outside the CDR3, taken from reference TRBV14 and TRBJ2-7): EAGVTQFPSHSVIEKGQTVTLRCDPISGHDNLYWYRRVMGKEIKFLLHFVKESKQDESGMPNNRFLAERTGGTYSTLKVQPAELEDSGVYFCASSQGHRGSYEQYFGPGTRLTVT.

This clonotype appeared many times. CDR3 amino acids: CSVAPGQGMNTEAFF. CDR3 coding DNA: TGCAGCGTTGCCCCCGGACAGGGAATGAACACTGAAGCTTTCTTT. This chain links TRBV29-1 with TRBJ1-1, with 8 nucleotides matching TRBD1. CDR1 SQVTM and CDR2 ANQGSEA come from the germline V gene. V lost 4 bases and J lost 0; bases outside the gene matches: 7. The CDR3 has 15 residues.

This clonotype has only a few counts. This sequence joins TRBV20-1 and TRBJ2-1; 15 nucleotides agree with TRBD2. Germline V gene sequence: CDR1 DFQATT, CDR2 SNEGSKA (reference sequence). CDR3 length equals 15 residues. V was pared by 6 bases and J by 7 bases, with 7 bases of the junction left unmatched. The CDR3 DNA reads as TGCAGTGCGCCAACCGGGACTAGCGGGGGGAATGAGCAGTTCTTC. Translation gives CSAPTGTSGGNEQFF.

This clonotype was picked up one time. The J gene is TRBJ2-7, the V gene TRBV11-2; 10 nucleotides align to TRBD2. Germline CDR1 reads SGHAT; CDR2 reads FQNNGV. This CDR3 spans 19 amino acids. V was pared by 5 bases and J by 0 bases, with 16 bases of the junction left unmatched. The CDR3 DNA is TGTGCCAGCAGCACATTACAACGACTAGCGGGCCATAGCTCCTACGAGCAGTACTTC. Protein product: CASSTLQRLAGHSSYEQYF.

The chain has TRBV5-1 and TRBJ2-7, with TRBD1 as a possible D gene (5 bases). The CDR3 totals 14 residues. CDR1 is SGHRS, CDR2 YFSETQ, per germline. Trimming left V 2 bases short and J 1 base short, with 10 bases between. In DNA form, the CDR3 reads TGCGCCAGCAGCTTTGTGGCAGGGTCCTACGAGCAGTACTTC. Translating it yields CASSFVAGSYEQYF.

The V and J genes are TRBV12-3 or TRBV12-4 and TRBJ2-7, with D possibly TRBD2 on 6 matching bases. The germline V and J ends were trimmed by 5 bases and 3 bases, with 14 bases remaining between them. The CDR3 has 14 residues. The CDR3 here is CASSETSGGYEQYF. CDR3 coding DNA: TGTGCCAGCAGTGAGACTAGTGGGGGCTACGAGCAGTACTTC.

The rearrangement links TRBV5-1 to TRBJ1-2; D might be TRBD1 (5 bases). The V end was cut by 4 bases, the J end by 1 base, with 14 bases between. The CDR3 is 15 residues long. The germline CDR1 and CDR2 sequences are SGHRS and YFSETQ. The CDR3: CASSPVVGVNYGYTF. CDR3 DNA sequence: TGCGCCAGCAGCCCCGTCGTGGGGGTTAACTATGGCTACACCTTC.

This clonotype occurred a few times. The rearrangement joins TRBV5-1 to TRBJ2-1; a weak D match, TRBD2 (6 bases). Germline V lookup: CDR1 SGHRS, CDR2 YFSETQ. V was clipped by 4 bases and J by 5 bases, with 13 bases between them. This CDR3 comprises 14 residues. CDR3 in DNA: TGCGCCAGCAGCCGGGACTCCCGCGACAATGAGCAGTTCTTC. This gives the protein CASSRDSRDNEQFF.

The sample holds a few counts of this clonotype. This chain uses TRBV20-1 with TRBJ2-7, with 9 bases aligning to TRBD2. The CDR3 runs to 14 residues. Trimming cost V 6 bases and J 4 bases; bases outside gene matches: 10. CDR1 is DFQATT and CDR2 is SNEGSKA in the germline V gene (reference sequence). CDR3 in DNA: TGCAGTGCGCAGAAAGGACTAGCGTCATACGAGCAGTACTTC. It is translated as CSAQKGLASYEQYF.

The chain links TRBV27 to TRBJ2-1; D is possibly TRBD2 (5 bases). Trimming left V 7 bases short and J 9 bases short, with 25 bases between. Per the germline V gene, CDR1 is MNHEY and CDR2 is SMNVEV (reference sequence). The CDR3 contains 16 residues. The CDR3 DNA sequence: TGTGCCAGCAAGTTCACCAGCGGTACGTTTTTGGGTGAGCAGTTCTTC. The encoded protein is CASKFTSGTFLGEQFF.

This clonotype was picked up a small number of times. This chain connects TRBV18 to TRBJ1-1; D not certain. V dropped 3 bases and J dropped 8 bases, with 10 bases sitting between them. Germline V gives CDR1 KGHSH, CDR2 LQKENI. CDR3 length: 12 residues. The CDR3 loop is CASSPSGEEAFF. DNA of the CDR3: TGTGCCAGCTCACCTTCCGGGGAGGAAGCTTTCTTT.

This clonotype was seen only a few times. The chain is built from TRBV7-3 and TRBJ1-2, with D maybe TRBD1 (6 bases). This CDR3 comprises 13 residues. Germline CDR1 SGHTA, CDR2 FQGTGA. The V end was cut by 4 bases, the J end by 8 bases, with 14 bases between. The CDR3 region has the DNA TGTGCCAGCAGCTCCGGACAGCTTACGGGCTACACCTTC. Encoded protein: CASSSGQLTGYTF.

About this clonotype itself: This may arise from a read error, as a much more abundant clone is one base away. This chain joins TRBV6-5 and TRBJ2-3; 9 nucleotides align to TRBD2. In germline, CDR1 is MNHEY, CDR2 SVGAGI. CDR3 length: 15 amino acids. With 2 bases clipped from V and 8 bases from J, the junction kept 8 bases outside the gene matches. CDR3 region: CASSYSAGGQGTQYF. The CDR3, as DNA: TGTGCCAGCAGTTACAGCGCGGGGGGGCAGGGTACGCAGTATTTT.

A few counts support this clonotype. The chain joins TRBV4-1 to TRBJ2-3; D is unresolved. The CDR3 sequence is 16 residues long. Germline CDR1 reads MGHRA; CDR2 reads YSYEKL. V lost 0 bases and J 2 bases, leaving 12 bases between the germline ends. CDR3 sequence reads: CASSQEKGITTDTQYF. The CDR3 DNA reads as TGCGCCAGCAGCCAAGAGAAGGGCATTACCACAGATACGCAGTATTTT.

This clonotype was seen a few times. The chain joins TRBV6-2 or TRBV6-3 to TRBJ2-4, with 10 positions matching TRBD2. The CDR3 contains 12 residues. Trimming at V came to 6 bases and at J to 15 bases, leaving 8 bases not matched to a gene. CDR1 and CDR2 (germline): MNHEY, SVGEGT. The CDR3 sequence is CASSQASSGRYF. The CDR3 DNA sequence: TGTGCCAGCAGCCAGGCATCTAGCGGGAGGTACTTC.

J is TRBJ1-2 and V is TRBV20-1; TRBD1 matches 7 bases. V lost 4 bases to trimming and J lost 4 bases; unmatched junction nucleotides: 9. Germline lookup yields CDR1 DFQATT and CDR2 SNEGSKA (reference sequence). There are 14 residues in the CDR3. The CDR3 DNA reads as TGCAGTGCTACGACAGGGAATCAAGGCTATGGCTACACCTTC. As protein: CSATTGNQGYGYTF.

This clonotype was observed many times. The chain combines TRBV29-1 with TRBJ1-1; D remains ambiguous. The germline gives CDR1 SQVTM, CDR2 ANQGSEA. Trimming removed 7 bases at V and 0 bases at J, with 18 bases between. There are 15 residues in the CDR3. The CDR3 DNA follows: TGCAGCGATACCCCTGGGTGGGGAATGAACACTGAAGCTTTCTTT. This gives the protein CSDTPGWGMNTEAFF. Looking up the rest from reference TRBV29-1 and TRBJ1-1 gives the full variable domain: SAVISQKPSRDICQRGTSLTIQCQVDSQVTMMFWYRQQPGQSLTLIATANQGSEATYESGFVIDKFPISRPNLTFSTLTVSNMSPEDSSIYLCSDTPGWGMNTEAFFGQGTRLTVV.

This clonotype was recorded a few times. This rearrangement joins TRBV6-5 to TRBJ2-7; TRBD1 matches 11 bases. Germline V gene lookup returns CDR1 MNHEY and CDR2 SVGAGI. The CDR3 contains 16 residues. Unmatched junction bases numbered 10, after V lost 4 bases and J lost 5 bases. The DNA of the CDR3 is TGTGCCAGCAGTTTCCACGGACAGGGGGCTTTGAACGAGCAGTACTTC. Its protein is CASSFHGQGALNEQYF.

Only a few counts were recorded for this clonotype. V and J are TRBV5-6 and TRBJ2-1; TRBD2 agrees at 13 bases. CDR3 length: 16 amino acids. The germline V gene has CDR1 SGHDT and CDR2 YYEEEE. V trimming: 4 bases; J trimming: 6 bases; junction bases outside the gene matches: 7. The CDR3 is CASSIKLAGGLNEQFF. The CDR3 region has the DNA TGTGCCAGCAGCATCAAACTAGCGGGGGGGCTCAATGAGCAGTTCTTC.